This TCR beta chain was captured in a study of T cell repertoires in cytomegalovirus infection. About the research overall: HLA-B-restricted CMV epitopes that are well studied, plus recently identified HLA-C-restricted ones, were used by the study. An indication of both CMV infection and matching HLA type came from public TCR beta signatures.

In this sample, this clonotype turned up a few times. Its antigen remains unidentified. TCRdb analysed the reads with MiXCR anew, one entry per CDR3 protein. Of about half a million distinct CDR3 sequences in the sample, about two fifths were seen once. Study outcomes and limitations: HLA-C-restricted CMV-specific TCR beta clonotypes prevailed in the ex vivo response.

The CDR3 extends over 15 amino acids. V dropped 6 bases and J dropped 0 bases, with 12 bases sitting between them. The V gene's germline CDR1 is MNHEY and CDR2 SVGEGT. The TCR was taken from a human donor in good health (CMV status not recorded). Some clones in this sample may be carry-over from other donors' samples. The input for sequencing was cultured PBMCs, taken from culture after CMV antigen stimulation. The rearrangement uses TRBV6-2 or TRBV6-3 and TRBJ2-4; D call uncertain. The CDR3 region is CASSRQTIAKNIQYF. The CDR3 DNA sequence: TGTGCCAGCAGCAGACAAACTATAGCCAAAAACATTCAGTACTTC.